These 4 T cell receptor beta chains originate from one sample sequenced in a study of cytomegalovirus exposure and HLA in healthy donors. Libraries were prepared by immunoSEQ multiplex PCR; TCRdb keeps only in-frame clonotypes and omits some of them. The sample has roughly 65,000 clones; almost 95% are singletons. Sequencing was performed on PBMCs. These receptors were collected from a man between 18 and 29 years old in good health and CMV-seropositive.

The gene calls are TRBV7-2 and TRBJ2-3, with TRBD2 matching over 7 bases. Trimming at V came to 2 bases and at J to 1 base, leaving 3 bases not matched to a gene. The CDR3 length is 15 residues. CDR1 SGHTA and CDR2 FQGNSA come from the germline V gene. The CDR3: CASSLRSGGTDTQYF. CDR3 DNA: TGTGCCAGCAGCTTAAGAAGCGGGGGCACAGATACGCAGTATTTT.

The gene calls are TRBV11-2 and TRBJ2-2; D unclear. CDR3 length: 15 residues. Germline V lookup: CDR1 SGHAT, CDR2 FQNNGV. The ends were cut back, 6 bases at V and 3 bases at J, with 14 bases in the middle. CDR3 residues: CASRRLPRDTGELFF. In DNA, the CDR3 is TGTGCCAGCAGAAGACTCCCTCGAGACACCGGGGAGCTGTTTTTT.

This chain connects TRBV6-5 to TRBJ1-5; 7 bases map to TRBD1. In germline, CDR1 is MNHEY, CDR2 SVGAGI. This CDR3 has 15 amino acids. After removal of 8 bases from V and 3 bases from J, the junction contained 10 bases not matched to a gene. The CDR3 DNA is TGTGCCAGCGGGGACCAGGGGGGACCCAATCAGCCCCAGCATTTT. It yields the protein CASGDQGGPNQPQHF.

This chain uses TRBV4-1 with TRBJ1-2, with a tentative D call TRBD1 (5 bases). Germline assignment: CDR1 MGHRA and CDR2 YSYEKL. Trimming took off 0 bases at V and 2 bases at J, with 10 bases between the two ends. The CDR3 covers 15 residues. CDR3 nucleotides: TGCGCCAGCAGCCAAGAAGCAGGGTCAAACTATGGCTACACCTTC. It translates to CASSQEAGSNYGYTF.